The source of this T cell receptor (beta chain) is a study of metastatic and nonmetastatic thyroid tumors. The J segment lost 0 bases and the V segment lost 3 bases, leaving 0 bases of the junction unmatched. The CDR3 covers 14 residues. Per the germline V gene, CDR1 is SEHNR and CDR2 is FQNEAQ (reference sequence). This clone has ten or more counts. Prior to thyroid surgery, none of the patients had received any treatment. How the authors handled the data: Using the CDR3 differences seen across clinicopathological groups, the authors built a distant-metastasis classifier for papillary thyroid cancer, which was meant to discriminate distant-metastatic patients. TCRdb re-called clones from the PCR reads using MiXCR. The V and J calls were not made by the authors but by TCRdb's processing. The sample holds 30,000 to 35,000 clones, around 28% seen once.

The V call is TRBV7-9, the J call TRBJ1-1; 8 nucleotides match TRBD1. The specimen was blood. The clonotype originates from a female donor with papillary thyroid cancer or a benign thyroid nodule (not recorded which). Some clones in this sample may be carry-over from other donors' samples. The CDR3 nucleotides read TGTGCCAGCAGCTTGACAGGGGTGAACACTGAAGCTTTCTTT. Its protein product is CASSLTGVNTEAFF.